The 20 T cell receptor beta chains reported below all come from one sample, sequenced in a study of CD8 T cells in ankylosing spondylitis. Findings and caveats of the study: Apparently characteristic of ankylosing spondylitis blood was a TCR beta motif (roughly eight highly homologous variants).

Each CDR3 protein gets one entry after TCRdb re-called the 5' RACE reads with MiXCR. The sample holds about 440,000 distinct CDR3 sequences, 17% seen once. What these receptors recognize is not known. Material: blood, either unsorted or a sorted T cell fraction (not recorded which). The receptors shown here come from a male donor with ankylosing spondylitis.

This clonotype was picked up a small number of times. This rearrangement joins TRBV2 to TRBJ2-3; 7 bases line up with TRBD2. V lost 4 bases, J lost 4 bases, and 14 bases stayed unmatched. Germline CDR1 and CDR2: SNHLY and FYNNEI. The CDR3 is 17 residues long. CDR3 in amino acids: CASSVGLEGGSPDTQYF. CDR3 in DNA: TGTGCCAGCAGTGTGGGGTTGGAGGGAGGGTCGCCAGATACGCAGTATTTT.

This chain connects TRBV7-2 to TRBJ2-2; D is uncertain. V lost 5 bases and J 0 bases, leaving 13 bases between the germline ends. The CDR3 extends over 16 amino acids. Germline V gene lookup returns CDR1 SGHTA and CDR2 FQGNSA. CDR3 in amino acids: CASSAQVTTNTGELFF. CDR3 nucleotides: TGTGCCAGCAGCGCGCAGGTCACGACGAACACCGGGGAGCTGTTTTTT.

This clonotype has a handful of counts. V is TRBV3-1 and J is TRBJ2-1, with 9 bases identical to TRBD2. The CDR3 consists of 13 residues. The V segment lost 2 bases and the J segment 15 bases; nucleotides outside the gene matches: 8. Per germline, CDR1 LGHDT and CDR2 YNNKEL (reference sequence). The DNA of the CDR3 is TGTGCCAGCAGCCAAACCCTAGCGGGGTCCCCGTTCTTC. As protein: CASSQTLAGSPFF.

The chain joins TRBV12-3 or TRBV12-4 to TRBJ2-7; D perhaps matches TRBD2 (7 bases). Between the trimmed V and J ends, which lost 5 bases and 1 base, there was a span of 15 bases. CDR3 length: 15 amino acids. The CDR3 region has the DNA TGTGCCAGCAGTACCTGGGGGGGCGCATCCTACGAGCAGTACTTC. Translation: CASSTWGGASYEQYF.

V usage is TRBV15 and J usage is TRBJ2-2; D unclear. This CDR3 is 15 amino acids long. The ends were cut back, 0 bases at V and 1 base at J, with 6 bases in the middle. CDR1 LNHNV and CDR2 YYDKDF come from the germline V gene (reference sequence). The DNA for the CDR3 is TGTGCCACCAGCAGAGAGTCAAAGAACACCGGGGAGCTGTTTTTT. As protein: CATSRESKNTGELFF.

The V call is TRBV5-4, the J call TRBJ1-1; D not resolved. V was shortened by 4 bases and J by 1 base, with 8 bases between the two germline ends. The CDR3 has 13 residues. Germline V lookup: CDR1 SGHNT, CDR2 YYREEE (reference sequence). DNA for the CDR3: TGTGCCAGCAGCGTAAGGGAGAACACTGAAGCTTTCTTT. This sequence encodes CASSVRENTEAFF.

Here the CDR3 reads CASSVDREGDTQYF. The CDR3 DNA follows: TGTGCCAGCAGCGTCGACAGGGAAGGAGATACGCAGTATTTT. V and J are TRBV7-6 and TRBJ2-3; the match to TRBD1 covers 7 bases. The V and J ends lost 5 bases and 5 bases, in that order; junction bases with no gene match: 7. The CDR3 is 14 residues long. Germline CDR1 SGHVS, CDR2 FNYEAQ. The full variable domain, its missing parts supplied by reference TRBV7-6 and TRBJ2-3, is GAGVSQSPRYKVTKRGQDVALRCDPISGHVSLYWYRQALGQGPEFLTYFNYEAQQDKSGLPNDRFSAERPEGSISTLTIQRTEQRDSAMYRCASSVDREGDTQYFGPGTRLTVL.

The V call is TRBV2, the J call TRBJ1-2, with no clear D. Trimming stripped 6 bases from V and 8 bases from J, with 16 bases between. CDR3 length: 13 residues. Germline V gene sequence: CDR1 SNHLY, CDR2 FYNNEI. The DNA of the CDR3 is TGTGCCAGCAGCCTAGACTCAGAACGGGGCTACACCTTC. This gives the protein CASSLDSERGYTF.

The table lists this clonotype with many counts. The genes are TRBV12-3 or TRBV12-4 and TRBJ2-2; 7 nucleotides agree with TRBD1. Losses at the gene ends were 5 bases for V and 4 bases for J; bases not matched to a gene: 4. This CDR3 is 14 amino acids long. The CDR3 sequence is CASSRQGSTGELFF. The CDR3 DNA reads TGTGCCAGCAGTCGACAGGGAAGCACCGGGGAGCTGTTTTTT.

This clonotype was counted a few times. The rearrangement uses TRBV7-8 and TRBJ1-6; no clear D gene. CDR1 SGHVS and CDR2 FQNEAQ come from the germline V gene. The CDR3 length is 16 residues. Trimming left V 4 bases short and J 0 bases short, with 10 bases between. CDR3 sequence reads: CASSSDGSSYNSPLHF. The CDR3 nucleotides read TGTGCCAGCAGCTCGGACGGGAGCTCCTATAATTCACCCCTCCACTTT.

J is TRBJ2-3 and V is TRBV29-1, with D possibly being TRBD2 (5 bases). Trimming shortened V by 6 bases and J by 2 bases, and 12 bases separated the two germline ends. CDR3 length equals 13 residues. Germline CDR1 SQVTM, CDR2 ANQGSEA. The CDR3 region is CSVDIAHTDTQYF. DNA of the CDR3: TGCAGCGTCGACATAGCGCACACAGATACGCAGTATTTT.

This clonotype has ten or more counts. In DNA form, the CDR3 reads TGTGCCAGCAGCCAAGAGGTAGGACTAGCGGGATTGGGCGAGCAGTACTTC. Translated: CASSQEVGLAGLGEQYF. This sequence joins TRBV4-2 and TRBJ2-7; 12 positions match TRBD2. CDR3 length equals 17 residues. Looked up from germline, CDR1 is LGHNA and CDR2 is YNFKEQ. V lost 0 bases to trimming and J lost 6 bases; unmatched junction nucleotides: 9.

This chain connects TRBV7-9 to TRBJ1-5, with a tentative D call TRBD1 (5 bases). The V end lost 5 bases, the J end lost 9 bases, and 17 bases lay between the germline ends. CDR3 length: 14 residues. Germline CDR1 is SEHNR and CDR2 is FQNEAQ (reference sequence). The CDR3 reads CASSTDRAEGPQHF. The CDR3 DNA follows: TGTGCCAGCAGCACAGACAGAGCCGAGGGGCCCCAGCATTTT.

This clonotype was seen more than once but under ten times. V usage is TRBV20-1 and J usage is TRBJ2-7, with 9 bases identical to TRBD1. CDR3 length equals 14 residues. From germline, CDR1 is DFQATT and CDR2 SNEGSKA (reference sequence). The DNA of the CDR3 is TGCAGGGCTCAAGGGGACAGGGAGAACTACGAGCAGTACTTC. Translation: CRAQGDRENYEQYF.

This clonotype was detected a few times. The CDR3 here is CASTLTGIGNQPQHF. The CDR3 DNA reads as TGTGCCAGCACCCTGACGGGGATCGGCAATCAGCCCCAGCATTTT. The rearrangement joins TRBV6-1 to TRBJ1-5; D gene ambiguous. CDR1 is MNHNS and CDR2 is SASEGT in the germline V gene. The CDR3 spans 15 residues. Trimming took 7 bases from V and 2 from J, leaving 15 bases between them.

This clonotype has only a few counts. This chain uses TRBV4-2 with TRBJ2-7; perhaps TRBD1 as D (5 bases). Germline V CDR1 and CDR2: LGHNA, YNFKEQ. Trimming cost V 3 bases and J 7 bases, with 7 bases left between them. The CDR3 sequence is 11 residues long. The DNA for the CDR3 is TGTGCCAGCAGCCAGGGGCAAGAGCAGTACTTC. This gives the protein CASSQGQEQYF.

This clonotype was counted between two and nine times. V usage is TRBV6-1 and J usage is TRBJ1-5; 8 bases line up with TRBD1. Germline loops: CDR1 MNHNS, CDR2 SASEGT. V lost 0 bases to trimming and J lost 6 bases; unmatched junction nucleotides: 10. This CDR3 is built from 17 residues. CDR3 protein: CASSEAVQGARVQPQHF. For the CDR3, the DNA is TGTGCCAGCAGTGAAGCGGTCCAGGGGGCACGAGTTCAGCCCCAGCATTTT.

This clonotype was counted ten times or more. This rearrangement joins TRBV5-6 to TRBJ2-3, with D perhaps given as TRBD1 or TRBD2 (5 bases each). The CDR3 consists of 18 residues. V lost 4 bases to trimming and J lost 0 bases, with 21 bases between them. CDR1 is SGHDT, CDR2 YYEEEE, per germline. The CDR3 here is CASSIDRLFLPSTDTQYF. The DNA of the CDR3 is TGTGCCAGCAGCATCGACAGACTATTCCTTCCTAGCACAGATACGCAGTATTTT.

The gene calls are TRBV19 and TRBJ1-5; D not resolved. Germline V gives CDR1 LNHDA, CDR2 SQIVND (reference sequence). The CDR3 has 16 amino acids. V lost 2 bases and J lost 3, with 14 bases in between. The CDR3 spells CASSIMFRAANQPQHF. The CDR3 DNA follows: TGTGCCAGTAGTATAATGTTTAGGGCAGCCAATCAGCCCCAGCATTTT. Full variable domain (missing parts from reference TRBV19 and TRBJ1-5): DGGITQSPKYLFRKEGQNVTLSCEQNLNHDAMYWYRQDPGQGLRLIYYSQIVNDFQKGDIAEGYSVSREKKESFPLTVTSAQKNPTAFYLCASSIMFRAANQPQHFGDGTRLSIL.

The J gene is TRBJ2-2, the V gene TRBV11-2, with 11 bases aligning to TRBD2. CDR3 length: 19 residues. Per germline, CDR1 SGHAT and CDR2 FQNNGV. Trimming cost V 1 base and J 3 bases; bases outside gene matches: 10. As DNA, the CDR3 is TGTGCCAGCAGCTTAGTCGGTAGCGGGAGGGCCTGGGACACCGGGGAGCTGTTTTTT. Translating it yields CASSLVGSGRAWDTGELFF.